The 8 T cell receptor beta chains given below trace back to one sample, sequenced in a study of T cells of healthy individuals. From the 5' RACE reads, TCRdb called clonotypes with MiXCR, one entry per CDR3 protein. The sample lists about 53,000 distinct CDR3 sequences, roughly 15% occurring once. The receptor set was obtained from a human donor in good health.

The chain joins TRBV20-1 to TRBJ1-1; D is unresolved. There are 13 residues in the CDR3. The germline V gene has CDR1 DFQATT and CDR2 SNEGSKA (reference sequence). The V gene lost 5 bases and the J gene lost 4 bases, with 14 bases spanning the gap. The CDR3 region has the DNA TGCAGTGCTTTCGGACGAACGGGCACTGAAGCTTTCTTT. This encodes CSAFGRTGTEAFF.

The chain has TRBV5-1 and TRBJ1-2, with unresolved D. CDR1 SGHRS and CDR2 YFSETQ come from the germline V gene. The CDR3 length is 13 residues. V was shortened by 5 bases and J by 2 bases, with 10 bases between the two germline ends. DNA for the CDR3: TGCGCCAGCAGGCCGGAAGGGAACTATGGCTACACCTTC. Translating gives CASRPEGNYGYTF.

The sample holds many counts of this clonotype. V usage is TRBV10-3 and J usage is TRBJ1-1; D might be TRBD1 (5 bases). V was pared by 6 bases and J by 3 bases, with 14 bases between. Germline lookup yields CDR1 ENHRY and CDR2 SYGVKD. This CDR3 contains 14 residues. Here the CDR3 reads CAIRERGNDTEAFF. The CDR3 DNA is TGTGCCATCAGAGAAAGGGGTAACGACACTGAAGCTTTCTTT.

The CDR3: CSARDARENTGELFF. The CDR3, as DNA: TGCAGTGCTAGAGATGCCCGGGAAAACACCGGGGAGCTGTTTTTT. The chain couples TRBV20-1 to TRBJ2-2; maybe TRBD2 (5 bases). The V gene lost 0 bases and the J gene lost 2 bases, with 10 bases spanning the gap. This CDR3 contains 15 residues. CDR1 is DFQATT, CDR2 SNEGSKA, per germline (reference sequence).

The chain uses TRBV4-3 and TRBJ2-5; 10 bases align to TRBD2. V dropped 3 bases and J dropped 4; count of bases not matched to a gene: 17. This CDR3 is built from 19 residues. Germline V gene data show CDR1 as LGHNA and CDR2 as YSLEER. CDR3 residues: CASSHRPGALAGDGETQYF. The CDR3, as DNA: TGCGCCAGCAGCCACCGACCCGGGGCCCTAGCGGGAGATGGAGAGACCCAGTACTTC.

This clonotype has only a few counts. V and J are TRBV10-3 and TRBJ2-7, with unresolved D. Germline V gene sequence: CDR1 ENHRY, CDR2 SYGVKD. V lost 8 bases and J 3 bases, leaving 11 bases between the germline ends. The CDR3 contains 12 residues. The CDR3 DNA sequence: TGTGCCATCCCGACTGTTTACTACGAGCAGTACTTC. Translated: CAIPTVYYEQYF.

This CDR3 reads CASSARTIQETQYF. The CDR3 nucleotides are TGTGCCAGCAGCGCGAGGACAATCCAAGAGACCCAGTACTTC. The V gene is TRBV11-2, the J gene TRBJ2-5, with a possible D match to TRBD1 (5 bases). Germline V gene data show CDR1 as SGHAT and CDR2 as FQNNGV. Trimming took off 5 bases at V and 1 base at J, with 11 bases between the two ends. This CDR3 has 14 residues. Together with reference TRBV11-2 and TRBJ2-5, the CDR3 gives the full variable domain: EAGVAQSPRYKIIEKRQSVAFWCNPISGHATLYWYQQILGQGPKLLIQFQNNGVVDDSQLPKDRFSAERLKGVDSTLKIQPAKLEDSAVYLCASSARTIQETQYFGPGTRLLVL.

This clonotype was seen only a few times. The V gene is TRBV12-3 or TRBV12-4, the J gene TRBJ2-3, with 11 bases lining up with TRBD2. This CDR3 is built from 16 residues. Trimming at V came to 6 bases and at J to 0 bases, leaving 5 bases not matched to a gene. This CDR3 reads CASSPRTSGSTDTQYF. The CDR3, as DNA: TGTGCCAGCAGCCCCCGGACTAGCGGGAGCACAGATACGCAGTATTTT.